This entry is about one T cell receptor beta chain. Original processing notes: Estimates of nucleated cell counts were drawn from the amplification of reference gene primers. Produced via immunoSEQ multiplex PCR; TCRdb's table is partial and in-frame only. V and J calls and clone size are copied from that table; D and trimming were computed from the DNA. The table has 90,000 to 120,000 clones, roughly 90% seen once. These data are taken from a study of blood T cell repertoires in COVID-19. Study-level information: COVID-19 samples collected from the United States, Italy and Spain covered acute and convalescent phases.

This CDR3 contains 17 residues. The sequenced sample was peripheral blood. The sequence was obtained from a man in his fifties or sixties with acute or convalescent COVID-19. The V gene is TRBV21-1, the J gene TRBJ2-1; the tabulated D call, TRBD2, remains unverified against the DNA. TRBV21-1 is an annotated pseudogene. The CDR3 loop reads CASSKGVAGGPCNEQFF. The CDR3 DNA is TGTGCCAGCAGCAAAGGGGTCGCGGGAGGGCCTTGCAATGAGCAGTTCTTC.